Each of the 14 T cell receptor beta chains below was sequenced from the same sample in a study of neurological immune-mediated disorders. TCRdb itself ran the 5' RACE reads through MiXCR, one entry per CDR3 protein. The sample includes approximately 58,000 distinct CDR3 sequences, over 9.5% seen only once; the top ten take approximately 2%. The sample comprised PBMCs. All receptors come from a man in his sixties in good health.

This clonotype was recorded many times. The chain couples TRBV7-2 to TRBJ2-1; D is ambiguous. CDR1 is SGHTA, CDR2 FQGNSA, per germline. The V and J ends lost 1 base and 10 bases respectively, with 2 bases between them. The CDR3 has 10 residues. The CDR3 is CASSLGEQFF. Here the CDR3 DNA reads TGTGCCAGCAGCTTAGGGGAGCAGTTCTTC.

This clonotype was recorded many times. The rearrangement uses TRBV29-1 and TRBJ2-1; 8 bases match TRBD1. V shed 8 bases and J 5 bases; nucleotides not matched to a gene: 11. Per the germline V gene, CDR1 is SQVTM and CDR2 is ANQGSEA. The CDR3 totals 14 residues. The CDR3 spells CSLAGTGKDNEQFF. The CDR3 nucleotides read TGCAGCTTAGCCGGGACAGGCAAAGACAATGAGCAGTTCTTC.

V gene TRBV10-3 combines with J gene TRBJ2-1; maybe TRBD2 (7 bases). Trimming took 3 bases from V and 5 from J, leaving 20 bases between them. The CDR3 totals 17 residues. The V gene's germline CDR1 is ENHRY and CDR2 SYGVKD. CDR3 coding DNA: TGTGCCATCAGTGACCGGTGGGGGGGGCGGGGGAACAATGAGCAGTTCTTC. Translating it yields CAISDRWGGRGNNEQFF.

This clonotype was seen many times. This chain joins TRBV5-1 and TRBJ1-3, with a weak D call TRBD1 (5 bases). Germline-derived CDR1 and CDR2 are SGHRS and YFSETQ. The CDR3 is made up of 16 amino acids. The V end was cut by 0 bases, the J end by 4 bases, with 14 bases between. CDR3 region: CASSLGTPGSGNTIYF. The CDR3, as DNA: TGCGCCAGCAGCTTGGGGACACCAGGGTCGGGAAACACCATATATTTT.

Many counts were recorded for this clonotype. The V and J genes are TRBV28 and TRBJ2-1, with TRBD2 matching over 8 bases. Per the germline V gene, CDR1 is MDHEN and CDR2 is SYDVKM. The trim removed 3 bases at V and 4 bases at J, leaving 5 bases unmatched. The CDR3 contains 15 residues. This chain's CDR3 is CASSFGGGPYNEQFF. In nucleotides, the CDR3 is TGTGCCAGCAGTTTCGGCGGGGGGCCGTACAATGAGCAGTTCTTC.

There are many counts of this clonotype. The rearrangement joins TRBV20-1 to TRBJ2-1; TRBD2 matches 13 bases. CDR3 length equals 15 residues. The trim removed 5 bases at V and 4 bases at J, leaving 5 bases unmatched. Per germline, CDR1 DFQATT and CDR2 SNEGSKA (reference sequence). The DNA of the CDR3 is TGCAGTGCTCCGGGACTAGCGGGGAATTACAATGAGCAGTTCTTC. The encoded protein is CSAPGLAGNYNEQFF.

The V call is TRBV2, the J call TRBJ2-7, with 10 positions matching TRBD1. CDR3 length equals 14 residues. The ends lost 6 bases at V and 6 bases at J; junction bases unmatched: 8. The germline gives CDR1 SNHLY, CDR2 FYNNEI. CDR3 sequence reads: CASRIGTGVREQYF. Here the CDR3 DNA reads TGTGCCAGCAGAATCGGGACAGGGGTGCGCGAGCAGTACTTC.

This clonotype was counted at least ten times. The J gene is TRBJ2-1, the V gene TRBV15, with unresolved D. Germline-derived CDR1 and CDR2 are LNHNV and YYDKDF (reference sequence). The CDR3 has 13 residues. Trimming took 4 bases from V and 10 from J, leaving 14 bases between them. CDR3 sequence: CATSILQSVEQFF. The CDR3 bases are TGTGCCACCAGCATTCTACAATCGGTAGAGCAGTTCTTC.

This clonotype was found many times. The J gene is TRBJ1-4, the V gene TRBV12-3 or TRBV12-4, with 12 bases identical to TRBD1. Germline trimming cut 6 bases from V and 10 bases from J; bases unmatched to any gene: 6. The CDR3 runs to 14 residues. In nucleotides, the CDR3 is TGTGCCAGCAGCTGGGGACAGGGGGCGCGAAAACTGTTTTTT. It yields the protein CASSWGQGARKLFF.

There are many counts of this clonotype. Sequence at one end of the junction differs from germline and may be a read error. The V call is TRBV5-1, the J call TRBJ1-3, with D possibly matching TRBD1 (6 bases). CDR3 length equals 14 residues. Germline V gene data show CDR1 as SGHRS and CDR2 as YFSETQ. DNA for the CDR3: TGCGCCAGCTCCTCGGGGGGCGCGGGAAACACAATATATTTT. Translated: CASSSGGAGNTIYF.

In this sample, this clonotype turned up many times. The chain is built from TRBV12-3 or TRBV12-4 and TRBJ2-5; 14 bases fit TRBD2. The CDR3 is 18 amino acids. Trimming removed 5 bases from V and 2 bases from J; junction bases left unmatched: 10. The DNA of the CDR3 is TGTGCCAGCAGTCAACCGCCCCGACTAGCGGGGGGGCAAGAGACCCAGTACTTC. This sequence encodes CASSQPPRLAGGQETQYF.

The count of this clonotype is one. The junction departs from the called germline gene at one end, perhaps through a read error. This chain links TRBV7-2 with TRBJ2-4; possible D gene TRBD2, 6 bases. Germline lookup yields CDR1 SGHTA and CDR2 FQGNSA. CDR3 length: 14 residues. The CDR3 sequence is CDSSSTGRQNIRYF. CDR3 DNA: TGTGACAGCAGCTCGACCGGGAGACAAAACATTCGGTACTTC.

This clonotype has at least ten counts. The rearrangement links TRBV25-1 to TRBJ2-1; TRBD2 agrees at 7 bases. The CDR3 spans 16 residues. Germline CDR1 MGHDK, CDR2 SYGVNS. The V segment lost 5 bases and the J segment 0 bases; nucleotides outside the gene matches: 7. This CDR3 is CASSKEGGSSYNEQFF. The DNA for the CDR3 is TGTGCCAGCAGTAAAGAGGGCGGGAGCTCCTACAATGAGCAGTTCTTC.

This clonotype was observed many times. The chain has TRBV6-5 and TRBJ2-7, with a possible D match to TRBD2 (6 bases). Germline V gene sequence: CDR1 MNHEY, CDR2 SVGAGI. The CDR3 runs 14 residues. The V gene lost 6 bases and the J gene lost 4 bases, with 16 bases spanning the gap. CDR3 in DNA: TGTGCCAGCAGCCGTGGACCTGGAGGGTACGAGCAGTACTTC. This sequence encodes CASSRGPGGYEQYF.